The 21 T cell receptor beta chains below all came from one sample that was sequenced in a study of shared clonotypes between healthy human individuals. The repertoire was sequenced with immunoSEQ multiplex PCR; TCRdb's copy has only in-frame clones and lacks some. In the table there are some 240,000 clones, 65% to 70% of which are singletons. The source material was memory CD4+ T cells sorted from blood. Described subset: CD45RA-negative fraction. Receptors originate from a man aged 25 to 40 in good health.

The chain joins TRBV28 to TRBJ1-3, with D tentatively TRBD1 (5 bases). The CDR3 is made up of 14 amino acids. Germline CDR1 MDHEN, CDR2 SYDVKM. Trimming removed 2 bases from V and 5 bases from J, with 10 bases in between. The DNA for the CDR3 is TGTGCCAGCAGTTTACAGGGATTGAGAAACACCATATATTTT. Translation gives CASSLQGLRNTIYF.

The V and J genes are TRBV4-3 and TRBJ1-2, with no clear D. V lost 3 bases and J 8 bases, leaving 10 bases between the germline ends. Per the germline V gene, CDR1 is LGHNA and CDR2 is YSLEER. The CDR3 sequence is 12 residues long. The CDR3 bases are TGCGCCAGCAGCCAGGGTAGGGCCGGCTACACCTTC. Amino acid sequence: CASSQGRAGYTF.

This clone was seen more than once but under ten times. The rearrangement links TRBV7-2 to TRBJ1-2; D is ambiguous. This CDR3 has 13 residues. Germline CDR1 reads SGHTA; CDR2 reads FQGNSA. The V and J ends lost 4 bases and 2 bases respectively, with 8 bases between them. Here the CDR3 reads CASSSGRNYGYTF. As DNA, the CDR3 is TGTGCCAGCAGCTCCGGACGGAACTATGGCTACACCTTC. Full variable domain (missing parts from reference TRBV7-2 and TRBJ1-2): GAGVSQSPSNKVTEKGKDVELRCDPISGHTALYWYRQSLGQGLEFLIYFQGNSAPDKSGLPSDRFSAERTGGSVSTLTIQRTQQEDSAVYLCASSSGRNYGYTFGSGTRLTVV.

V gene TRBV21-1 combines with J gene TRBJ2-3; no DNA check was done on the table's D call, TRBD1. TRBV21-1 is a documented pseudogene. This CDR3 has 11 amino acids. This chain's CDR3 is CARSSTDTQYF. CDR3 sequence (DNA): TGTGCCAGGTCAAGCACAGATACGCAGTATTTT.

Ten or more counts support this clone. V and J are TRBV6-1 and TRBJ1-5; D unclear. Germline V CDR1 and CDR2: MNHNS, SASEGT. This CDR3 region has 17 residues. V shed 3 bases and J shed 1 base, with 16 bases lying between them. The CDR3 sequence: CASSEIMRHSSNQPQHF. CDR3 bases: TGTGCCAGCAGTGAGATCATGCGACATTCAAGCAATCAGCCCCAGCATTTT.

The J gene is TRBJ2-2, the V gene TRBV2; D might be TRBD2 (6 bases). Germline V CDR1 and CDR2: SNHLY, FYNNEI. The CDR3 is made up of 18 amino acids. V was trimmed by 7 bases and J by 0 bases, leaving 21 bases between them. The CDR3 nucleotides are TGTGCCAGCAATAATCGGGCCTGGGGGGATTCGAACACCGGGGAGCTGTTTTTT. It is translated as CASNNRAWGDSNTGELFF.

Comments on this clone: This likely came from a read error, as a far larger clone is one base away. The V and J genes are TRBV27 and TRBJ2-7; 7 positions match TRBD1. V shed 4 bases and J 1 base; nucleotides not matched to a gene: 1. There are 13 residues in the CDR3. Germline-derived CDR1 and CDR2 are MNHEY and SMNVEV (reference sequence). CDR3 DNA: TGTGCCAGCAGTTGGGACAGTTCCTACGAGCAGTACTTC. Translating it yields CASSWDSSYEQYF.

The CDR3 sequence is CASSPFTGDQPQHF. DNA for the CDR3: TGTGCCAGTAGTCCCTTTACAGGGGATCAGCCCCAGCATTTT. The chain carries TRBV19 and TRBJ1-5, with 7 bases lining up with TRBD1. J lost 5 bases, V lost 5 bases, and 6 bases had no gene match. CDR3 length: 14 residues. Germline V gene sequence: CDR1 LNHDA, CDR2 SQIVND (reference sequence). The entire variable domain, with the rest obtained from reference TRBV19 and TRBJ1-5, is as follows: DGGITQSPKYLFRKEGQNVTLSCEQNLNHDAMYWYRQDPGQGLRLIYYSQIVNDFQKGDIAEGYSVSREKKESFPLTVTSAQKNPTAFYLCASSPFTGDQPQHFGDGTRLSIL.

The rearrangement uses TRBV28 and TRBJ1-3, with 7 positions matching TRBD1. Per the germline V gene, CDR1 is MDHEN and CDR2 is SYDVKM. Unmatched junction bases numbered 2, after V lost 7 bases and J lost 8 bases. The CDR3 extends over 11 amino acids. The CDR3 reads CASKGAYTIYF. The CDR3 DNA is TGTGCCAGCAAGGGGGCATACACCATATATTTT.

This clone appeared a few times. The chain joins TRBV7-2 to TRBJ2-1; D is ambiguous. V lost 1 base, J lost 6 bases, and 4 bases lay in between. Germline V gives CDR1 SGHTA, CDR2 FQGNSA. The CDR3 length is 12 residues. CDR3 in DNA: TGTGCCAGCAGCTTAGATACCAATGAGCAGTTCTTC. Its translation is CASSLDTNEQFF.

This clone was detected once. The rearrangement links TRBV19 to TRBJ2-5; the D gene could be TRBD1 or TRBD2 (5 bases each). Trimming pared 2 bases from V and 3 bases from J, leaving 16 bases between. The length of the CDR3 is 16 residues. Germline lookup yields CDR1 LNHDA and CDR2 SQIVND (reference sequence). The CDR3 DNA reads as TGTGCCAGTAGTATACTAGGGGCGAGAGGGAAAGAGACCCAGTACTTC. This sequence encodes CASSILGARGKETQYF.

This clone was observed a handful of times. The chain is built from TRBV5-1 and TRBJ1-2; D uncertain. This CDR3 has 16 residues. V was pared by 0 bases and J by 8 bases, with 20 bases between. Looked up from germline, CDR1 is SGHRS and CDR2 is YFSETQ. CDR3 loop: CASSLGAKEGLGGYTF. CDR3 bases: TGCGCCAGCAGCTTGGGGGCTAAAGAGGGCCTTGGAGGCTACACCTTC.

CDR3 loop: CASSTTGGTSSYEQYF. The CDR3 DNA reads TGTGCCAGCTCAACTACAGGGGGCACCAGCTCCTACGAGCAGTACTTC. The V and J genes are TRBV18 and TRBJ2-7; TRBD1 matches at 9 bases. J was trimmed by 0 bases and V by 5 bases; bases with no gene match: 8. The CDR3 loop spans 16 amino acids. Germline CDR1 KGHSH, CDR2 LQKENI.

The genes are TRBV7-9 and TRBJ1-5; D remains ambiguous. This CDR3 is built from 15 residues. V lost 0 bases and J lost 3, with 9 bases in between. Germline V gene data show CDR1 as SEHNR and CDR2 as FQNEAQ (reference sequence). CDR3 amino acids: CASSLAGGDNQPQHF. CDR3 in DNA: TGTGCCAGCAGCTTAGCAGGTGGTGACAATCAGCCCCAGCATTTT.

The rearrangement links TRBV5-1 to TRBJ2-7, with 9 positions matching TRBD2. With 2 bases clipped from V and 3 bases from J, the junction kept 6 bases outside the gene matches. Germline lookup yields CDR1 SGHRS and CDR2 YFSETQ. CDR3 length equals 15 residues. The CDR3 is CASSFGAGGSYEQYF. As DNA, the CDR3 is TGCGCCAGCAGCTTCGGTGCGGGAGGGAGCTACGAGCAGTACTTC.

CDR3 DNA sequence: TGTGCCAGCAGCTTGAGCTTTGGGATTCCGTCCGAGCAGTACTTC. This gives the protein CASSLSFGIPSEQYF. The chain joins TRBV5-6 to TRBJ2-7; D uncertain. CDR3 length equals 15 residues. CDR1 is SGHDT and CDR2 is YYEEEE in the germline V gene. Between the trimmed V and J ends, which lost 1 base and 6 bases, there was a span of 17 bases.

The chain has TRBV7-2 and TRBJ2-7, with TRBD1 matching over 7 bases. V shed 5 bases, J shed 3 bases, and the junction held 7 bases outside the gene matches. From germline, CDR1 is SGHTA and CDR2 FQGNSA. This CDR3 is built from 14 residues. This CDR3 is CASSAPGQNYEQYF. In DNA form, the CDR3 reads TGTGCCAGCAGCGCACCGGGACAGAACTACGAGCAGTACTTC.

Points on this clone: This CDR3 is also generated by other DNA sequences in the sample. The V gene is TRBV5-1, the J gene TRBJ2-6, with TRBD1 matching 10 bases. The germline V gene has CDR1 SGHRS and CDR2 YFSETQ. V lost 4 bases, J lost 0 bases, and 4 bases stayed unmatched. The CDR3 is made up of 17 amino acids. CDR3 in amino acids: CASSRDRGSSGANVLTF. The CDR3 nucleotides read TGCGCCAGCAGCAGGGACAGGGGTAGCTCTGGGGCCAACGTCCTGACTTTC.

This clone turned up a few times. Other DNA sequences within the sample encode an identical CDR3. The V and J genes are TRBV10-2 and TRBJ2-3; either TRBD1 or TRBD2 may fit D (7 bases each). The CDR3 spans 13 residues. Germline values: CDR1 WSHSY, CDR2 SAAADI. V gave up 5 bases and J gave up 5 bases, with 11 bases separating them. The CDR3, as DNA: TGCGCCAGCAGTCCAGGGGGGGGAGATACGCAGTATTTT. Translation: CASSPGGGDTQYF.

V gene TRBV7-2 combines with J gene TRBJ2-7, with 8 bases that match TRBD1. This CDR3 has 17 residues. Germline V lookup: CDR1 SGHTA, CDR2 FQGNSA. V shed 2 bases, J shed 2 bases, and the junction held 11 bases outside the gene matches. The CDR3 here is CASSLTPGTGLTYEQYF. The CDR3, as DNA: TGTGCCAGCAGCTTAACCCCAGGGACAGGCCTTACCTACGAGCAGTACTTC.

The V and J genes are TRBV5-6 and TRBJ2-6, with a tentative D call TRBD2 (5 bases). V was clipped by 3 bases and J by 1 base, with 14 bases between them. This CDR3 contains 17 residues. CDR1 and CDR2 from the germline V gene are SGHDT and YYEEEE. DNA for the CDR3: TGTGCCAGCAGCTCGGCGGGCGCGTTATCTGGGGCCAACGTCCTGACTTTC. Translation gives CASSSAGALSGANVLTF. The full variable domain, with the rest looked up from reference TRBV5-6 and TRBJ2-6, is DAGVTQSPTHLIKTRGQQVTLRCSPKSGHDTVSWYQQALGQGPQFIFQYYEEEERQRGNFPDRFSGHQFPNYSSELNVNALLLGDSALYLCASSSAGALSGANVLTFGAGSRLTVL.